Listed here is a single T cell receptor beta chain. The target antigen is unknown. The data are from a study of cytomegalovirus exposure and HLA in healthy donors. The PCR made use of 60 Vbeta and 13 Jbeta primers. Method: immunoSEQ multiplex PCR; TCRdb's copy keeps in-frame clones and lacks some. The data show approximately 100,000 clones, roughly 70% seen once. V was pared by 5 bases and J by 8 bases, with 12 bases between. Germline V gene sequence: CDR1 SGHTA, CDR2 FQGNSA. This CDR3 spans 12 amino acids. Findings and limits, study-wide: In a later analysis, an Asian-associated ancestry cluster reportedly showed fewer N-insertions than the roughly 710-donor mean. Apparent HLA restriction characterized most CMV-associated TCR beta chains in a later analysis.

This clonotype was obtained from a man aged 40-49 years in good health and CMV-seropositive. The V gene is TRBV7-2, the J gene TRBJ1-2, with D possibly being TRBD1 (5 bases). The sample taken for sequencing was PBMCs. CDR3 sequence (DNA): TGTGCCAGCAGCCCAGGGTTCGGCGGCTACACCTTC. Translating gives CASSPGFGGYTF.